The 24 T cell receptor beta chains below all came from one sample that was sequenced in a study of sequential checkpoint blockade in melanoma. As to treatment: randomized to nivolumab then ipilimumab (arm A) or the reverse (arm B). Sequencing used immunoSEQ multiplex PCR; TCRdb keeps in-frame clones, though not all of them. This table holds nearly 2,500 clones, 20% to 25% found once. The source was tumor tissue (inferred from file names), collected from a patient given nivolumab and ipilimumab in sequence. Every receptor here comes from a human donor with melanoma.

This clone came up a few times. V usage is TRBV6-8 and J usage is TRBJ2-1; a possible D gene is TRBD1 (6 bases). Germline V gene data show CDR1 as MNHGY and CDR2 as SAAAGT. CDR3 length equals 15 residues. With 5 bases removed from V and 0 bases from J, the gap between germline ends came to 11 bases. CDR3 DNA: TGTGCCAGCAGTGTTACAGGGTTCTCCTACAATGAGCAGTTCTTC. As protein: CASSVTGFSYNEQFF.

V is TRBV28 and J is TRBJ1-2; a weak D match, TRBD1 (6 bases). The CDR3 is 13 amino acids. The germline V and J ends were trimmed by 4 bases and 7 bases, with 13 bases remaining between them. From germline, CDR1 is MDHEN and CDR2 SYDVKM. The DNA of the CDR3 is TGTGCCAGCAGTTCGGACAGTCTCGGTGGCTACACCTTC. It specifies CASSSDSLGGYTF.

By sample fraction, this clone is large. The CDR3, as DNA: TGTGCCAGCAGCCGGAGGGGGACTAGCGGGAGCTCCTACAATGAGCAGTTCTTC. It is translated as CASSRRGTSGSSYNEQFF. J is TRBJ2-1 and V is TRBV11-3, with 14 bases fitting TRBD2. V gave up 5 bases and J gave up 0 bases; unmatched junction bases: 6. This CDR3 region has 18 residues. Germline lookup yields CDR1 SGHNT and CDR2 YENEEA.

The gene calls are TRBV6-8 and TRBJ1-5; 9 bases match TRBD1. The CDR3 totals 17 residues. Trimming at V came to 5 bases and at J to 2 bases, leaving 10 bases not matched to a gene. Germline CDR1 is MNHGY and CDR2 is SAAAGT. The CDR3 nucleotides are TGTGCCAGCAGTCCCGGGACAGGGATGGCAGGCAATCAGCCCCAGCATTTT. This codes for CASSPGTGMAGNQPQHF.

This clone rates as medium-sized. The genes are TRBV11-3 and TRBJ2-1; D may be TRBD2 (5 bases). This CDR3 comprises 14 residues. V was clipped by 5 bases and J by 7 bases, with 15 bases between them. Germline V lookup: CDR1 SGHNT, CDR2 YENEEA. This chain's CDR3 is CASSAPGRRNEQFF. CDR3 sequence (DNA): TGTGCCAGCAGCGCTCCGGGCCGGAGGAATGAGCAGTTCTTC.

The gene calls are TRBV30 and TRBJ1-2; no clear D gene. This CDR3 has 13 amino acids. The germline V gene encodes CDR1 GTSNPN and CDR2 SVGIG (reference sequence). V lost 0 bases, J lost 6 bases, and 11 bases lay in between. DNA for the CDR3: TGTGCCTGGAGTGTGTACGGGCGAGATGGCTACACCTTC. Amino acids: CAWSVYGRDGYTF.

This clone was seen only a few times. The chain uses TRBV10-2 and TRBJ1-4, with unresolved D. CDR3 length: 15 amino acids. The germline gives CDR1 WSHSY, CDR2 SAAADI. V dropped 0 bases and J dropped 5 bases, with 10 bases sitting between them. The CDR3 spells CASSESPAINEKLFF. CDR3 DNA sequence: TGCGCCAGCAGTGAGTCGCCAGCGATCAATGAAAAACTGTTTTTT.

This clone was detected a few times. The chain links TRBV28 to TRBJ1-3, with 7 bases aligning to TRBD1. The germline gives CDR1 MDHEN, CDR2 SYDVKM. The CDR3 runs to 18 residues. The trim removed 5 bases at V and 0 bases at J, leaving 13 bases unmatched. CDR3 residues: CASSLGPAGGRSGNTIYF. CDR3 in DNA: TGTGCCAGCAGTCTCGGGCCCGCAGGGGGACGCTCTGGAAACACCATATATTTT.

The chain couples TRBV19 to TRBJ1-2; D not certain. Germline lookup yields CDR1 LNHDA and CDR2 SQIVND (reference sequence). Trimming removed 6 bases at V and 3 bases at J, with 11 bases between. The CDR3 consists of 13 residues. In DNA, the CDR3 is TGTGCCAGTAGCGAGCGGACTCACTATGGCTACACCTTC. Translated, it gives CASSERTHYGYTF.

The chain employs TRBV6-1 and TRBJ2-1; the match to TRBD2 covers 8 bases. This CDR3 is 15 amino acids long. The V gene end was trimmed by 1 base and the J gene end by 5 bases; junction bases not matched to a gene: 4. Looked up from germline, CDR1 is MNHNS and CDR2 is SASEGT. The CDR3 DNA reads as TGTGCCAGCAGTGAAGGACTAGCGACTAACAATGAGCAGTTCTTC. It codes for CASSEGLATNNEQFF.

This clone rates as medium-sized. Other DNA sequences from this sample encode an identical CDR3 as well. The chain joins TRBV11-3 to TRBJ1-3, with D possibly matching TRBD1 (6 bases). Trimming left V 5 bases short and J 1 base short, with 12 bases between. Germline values: CDR1 SGHNT, CDR2 YENEEA. This CDR3 region has 15 residues. The CDR3 sequence is CASSLQQGSGNTIYF. CDR3 DNA sequence: TGTGCCAGCAGCCTCCAACAGGGATCTGGAAACACCATATATTTT.

The chain has TRBV19 and TRBJ2-7, with 12 bases matching TRBD2. This CDR3 spans 18 amino acids. Germline trimming cut 3 bases from V and 0 bases from J; bases unmatched to any gene: 9. Germline values: CDR1 LNHDA, CDR2 SQIVND (reference sequence). CDR3 DNA: TGTGCCAGTAGTATCCGACTAGCGGGAGACTCCAGCTCCTACGAGCAGTACTTC. This translates into CASSIRLAGDSSSYEQYF.

The chain is built from TRBV4-1 and TRBJ1-4; D perhaps matches TRBD1 (5 bases). Germline assignment: CDR1 MGHRA and CDR2 YSYEKL. CDR3 length equals 14 residues. Trimming removed 3 bases at V and 8 bases at J, with 13 bases between. This CDR3 reads CASSQTSKGEKLFF. The CDR3 DNA follows: TGCGCCAGCAGCCAGACCTCCAAGGGGGAAAAACTGTTTTTT.

This chain links TRBV5-1 with TRBJ1-4, with 7 bases matching TRBD1. This CDR3 region has 19 residues. Germline CDR1 is SGHRS and CDR2 is YFSETQ. With V trimmed by 4 bases and J by 4 bases, 19 bases remained unmatched. Here the CDR3 reads CASSSWTGSARPSNEKLFF. The CDR3 region has the DNA TGCGCCAGCAGCAGTTGGACAGGATCGGCCAGGCCTAGTAATGAAAAACTGTTTTTT.

The genes are TRBV29-1 and TRBJ2-7; weak D call: TRBD2 (6 bases). Germline V CDR1 and CDR2: SQVTM, ANQGSEA. Trimming stripped 5 bases from V and 2 bases from J, with 10 bases between. The CDR3 consists of 12 residues. The CDR3 nucleotides are TGCAGCGTTTACGGGGGTCCCTACGAGCAGTACTTC. Its protein is CSVYGGPYEQYF.

At least ten counts were recorded for this clone. The CDR3 DNA reads as TGTGCCAGCAGCGCCTATTTAGGGGTGGACACCGGGGAGCTGTTTTTT. Translated, it gives CASSAYLGVDTGELFF. The chain carries TRBV11-3 and TRBJ2-2; D perhaps matches TRBD1 (5 bases). This CDR3 is 16 amino acids long. Germline assignment: CDR1 SGHNT and CDR2 YENEEA. The germline V and J ends were trimmed by 5 bases and 3 bases, with 16 bases remaining between them.

The chain employs TRBV29-1 and TRBJ2-1; 11 positions agree with TRBD2. The CDR3 is 16 residues long. V lost 4 bases to trimming and J lost 4 bases; unmatched junction nucleotides: 9. From germline, CDR1 is SQVTM and CDR2 ANQGSEA. The CDR3 coding sequence is TGCAGCGTTGGGGGGGGAACTAGCGGGAGTTACAATGAGCAGTTCTTC. It yields the protein CSVGGGTSGSYNEQFF.

This rearrangement joins TRBV6-7 to TRBJ2-1; D ambiguous. TRBV6-7 is an ORF for which the function is uncertain. The V end lost 6 bases, the J end lost 8 bases, and 8 bases lay between the germline ends. The CDR3 is 11 amino acids. CDR3 protein: CASRDRYEQFF. CDR3 bases: TGTGCCAGCAGGGATAGGTATGAGCAGTTCTTC.

This clone counts as large (0.1 to 1%). V usage is TRBV6-8 and J usage is TRBJ2-7, with unresolved D. V lost 5 bases and J 2 bases, leaving 16 bases between the germline ends. The CDR3 is made up of 15 amino acids. In germline, CDR1 is MNHGY, CDR2 SAAAGT. This chain's CDR3 is CASSPYRSSAYEQYF. CDR3 nucleotide sequence: TGTGCCAGCAGTCCTTATCGTAGTTCGGCCTACGAGCAGTACTTC.

This clone is medium-sized within its sample. The chain recombines TRBV11-3 with TRBJ2-1, with a tentative D call TRBD2 (6 bases). The CDR3 extends over 14 amino acids. Germline V gene sequence: CDR1 SGHNT, CDR2 YENEEA. Trimming stripped 5 bases from V and 5 bases from J, with 13 bases between. The CDR3 is CASSLRLGHNEQFF. CDR3 sequence (DNA): TGTGCCAGCAGCCTCAGACTAGGCCACAATGAGCAGTTCTTC.

By share, this clone ranks as medium-sized. The chain uses TRBV11-3 and TRBJ1-1, with D possibly matching TRBD1 (5 bases). CDR3 size: 14 residues. Germline V gene sequence: CDR1 SGHNT, CDR2 YENEEA. The ends were cut back, 5 bases at V and 8 bases at J, with 18 bases in the middle. CDR3: CASSGDLGVGEAFF. The DNA of the CDR3 is TGTGCCAGCAGCGGTGATCTAGGGGTCGGGGAAGCTTTCTTT.

V is TRBV18 and J is TRBJ2-5, with a possible D match to TRBD1 (6 bases). This CDR3 is 15 amino acids long. Germline CDR1 and CDR2: KGHSH and LQKENI. Trimming pared 5 bases from V and 3 bases from J, leaving 16 bases between. The CDR3 DNA reads TGTGCCAGCTCAATGCCCCGAGGGACAAAAGAGACCCAGTACTTC. Its protein product is CASSMPRGTKETQYF.

This chain connects TRBV14 to TRBJ2-5; D may be TRBD1 (5 bases). Germline lookup yields CDR1 SGHDN and CDR2 FVKESK. This CDR3 has 13 residues. The V and J ends lost 4 bases and 2 bases respectively, with 8 bases between them. The CDR3 reads CASSPRVQETQYF. The CDR3 DNA sequence: TGTGCCAGCAGCCCCAGGGTACAAGAGACCCAGTACTTC.

The CDR3 DNA reads as TGTGCCAGCAGTCTCCAGGGGATTACTGAAGCTTTCTTT. Its protein product is CASSLQGITEAFF. The chain is built from TRBV28 and TRBJ1-1; perhaps TRBD1 as D (6 bases). CDR3 length: 13 residues. Trimming stripped 5 bases from V and 5 bases from J, with 12 bases between. Germline loops: CDR1 MDHEN, CDR2 SYDVKM.